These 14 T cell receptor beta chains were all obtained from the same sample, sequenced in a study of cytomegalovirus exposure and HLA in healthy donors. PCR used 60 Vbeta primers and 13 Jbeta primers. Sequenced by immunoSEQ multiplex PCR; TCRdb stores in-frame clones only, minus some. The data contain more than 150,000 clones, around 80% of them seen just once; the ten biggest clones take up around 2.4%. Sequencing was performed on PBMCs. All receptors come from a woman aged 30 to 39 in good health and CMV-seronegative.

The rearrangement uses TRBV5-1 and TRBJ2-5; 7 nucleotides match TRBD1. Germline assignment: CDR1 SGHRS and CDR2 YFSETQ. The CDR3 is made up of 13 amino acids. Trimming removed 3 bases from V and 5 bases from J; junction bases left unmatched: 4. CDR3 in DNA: TGCGCCAGCAGCTCCACAGGGGTCGAGACCCAGTACTTC. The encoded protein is CASSSTGVETQYF.

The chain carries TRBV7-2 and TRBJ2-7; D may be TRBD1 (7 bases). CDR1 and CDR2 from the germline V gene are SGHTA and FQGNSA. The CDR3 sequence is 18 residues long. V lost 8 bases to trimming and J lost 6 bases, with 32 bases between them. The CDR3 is CASSRKEGAQLPGGEQYF. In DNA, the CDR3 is TGTGCCAGCTCACGGAAGGAGGGGGCCCAGCTCCCAGGGGGCGAGCAGTACTTC.

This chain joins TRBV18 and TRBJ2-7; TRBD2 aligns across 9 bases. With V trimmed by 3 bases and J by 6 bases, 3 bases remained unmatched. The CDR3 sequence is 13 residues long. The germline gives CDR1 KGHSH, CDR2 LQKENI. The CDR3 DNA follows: TGTGCCAGCTCACCGGGGGGACTAGCCGAGCAGTACTTC. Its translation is CASSPGGLAEQYF.

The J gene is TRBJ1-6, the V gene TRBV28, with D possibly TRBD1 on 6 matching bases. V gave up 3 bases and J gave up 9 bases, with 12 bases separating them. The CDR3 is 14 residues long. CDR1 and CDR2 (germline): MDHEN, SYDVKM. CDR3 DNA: TGTGCCAGCAGTTTCAGGCAGGGGAGTTCACCCCTCCACTTT. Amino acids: CASSFRQGSSPLHF.

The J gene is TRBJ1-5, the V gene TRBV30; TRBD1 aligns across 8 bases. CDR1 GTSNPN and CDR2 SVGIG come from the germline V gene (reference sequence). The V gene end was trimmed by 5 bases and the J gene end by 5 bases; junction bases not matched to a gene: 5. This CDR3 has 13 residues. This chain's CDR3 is CAWGQGVDQPQHF. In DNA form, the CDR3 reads TGTGCCTGGGGACAGGGTGTTGATCAGCCCCAGCATTTT.

The CDR3 loop is CASTSGVYEQYF. CDR3 nucleotides: TGTGCCAGCACTAGCGGGGTATACGAGCAGTACTTC. This chain connects TRBV6-1 to TRBJ2-7; 9 bases are a match to TRBD2. The CDR3 extends over 12 amino acids. Trimming cost V 7 bases and J 4 bases; bases outside gene matches: 2. Germline V gene lookup returns CDR1 MNHNS and CDR2 SASEGT.

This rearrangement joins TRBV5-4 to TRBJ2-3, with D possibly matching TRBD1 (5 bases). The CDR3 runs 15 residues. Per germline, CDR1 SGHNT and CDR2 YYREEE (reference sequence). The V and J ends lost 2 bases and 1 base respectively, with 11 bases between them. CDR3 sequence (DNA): TGTGCCAGCAGCTTAGTTCGCAGGGGCACAGATACGCAGTATTTT. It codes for CASSLVRRGTDTQYF.

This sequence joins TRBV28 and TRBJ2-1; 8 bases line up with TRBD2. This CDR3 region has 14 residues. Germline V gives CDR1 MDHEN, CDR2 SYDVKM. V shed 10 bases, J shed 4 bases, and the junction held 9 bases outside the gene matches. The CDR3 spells CATLGTSGYNEQFF. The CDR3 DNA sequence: TGTGCCACCCTAGGCACTAGCGGTTACAATGAGCAGTTCTTC.

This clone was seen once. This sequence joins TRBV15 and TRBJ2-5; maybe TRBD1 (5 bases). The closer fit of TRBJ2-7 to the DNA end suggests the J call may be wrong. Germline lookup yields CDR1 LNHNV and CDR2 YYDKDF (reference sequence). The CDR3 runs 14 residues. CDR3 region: CATSRKGQIYEQYF. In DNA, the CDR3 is TGTGCCACCAGTCGAAAGGGGCAGATCTACGAGCAGTACTTC.

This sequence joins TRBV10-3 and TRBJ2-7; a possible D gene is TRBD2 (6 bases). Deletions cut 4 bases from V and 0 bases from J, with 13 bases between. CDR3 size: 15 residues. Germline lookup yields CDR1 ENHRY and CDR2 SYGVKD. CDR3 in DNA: TGTGCCATCAGTGTTGAGGACTATCTCTCCTACGAGCAGTACTTC. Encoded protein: CAISVEDYLSYEQYF.

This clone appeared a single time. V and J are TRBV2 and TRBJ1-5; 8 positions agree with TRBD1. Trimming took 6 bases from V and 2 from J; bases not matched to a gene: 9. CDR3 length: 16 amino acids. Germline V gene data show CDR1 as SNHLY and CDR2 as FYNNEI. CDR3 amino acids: CASSLGRGQGNQPQHF. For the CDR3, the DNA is TGTGCCAGCAGCCTAGGTAGGGGACAGGGCAATCAGCCCCAGCATTTT.

The CDR3 is CASKTTTISTDTQYF. The DNA for the CDR3 is TGTGCCAGCAAGACTACTACTATCAGCACAGATACGCAGTATTTT. J is TRBJ2-3 and V is TRBV2, with a possible D match to TRBD2 (5 bases). CDR1 SNHLY and CDR2 FYNNEI come from the germline V gene. Trimming left V 7 bases short and J 0 bases short, with 14 bases between. The CDR3 extends over 15 amino acids.

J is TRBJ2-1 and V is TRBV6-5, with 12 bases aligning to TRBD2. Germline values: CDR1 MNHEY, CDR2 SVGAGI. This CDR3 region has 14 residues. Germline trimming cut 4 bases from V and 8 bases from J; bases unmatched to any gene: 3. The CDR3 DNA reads TGTGCCAGCAGTTCACTAGCGGGGGGCGATGAGCAGTTCTTC. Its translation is CASSSLAGGDEQFF.

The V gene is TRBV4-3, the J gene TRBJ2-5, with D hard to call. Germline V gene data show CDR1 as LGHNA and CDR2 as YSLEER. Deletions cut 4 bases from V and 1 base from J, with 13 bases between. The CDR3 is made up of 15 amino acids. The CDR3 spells CASSPYLAAQETQYF. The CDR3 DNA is TGCGCCAGCAGCCCCTACCTCGCGGCCCAAGAGACCCAGTACTTC.